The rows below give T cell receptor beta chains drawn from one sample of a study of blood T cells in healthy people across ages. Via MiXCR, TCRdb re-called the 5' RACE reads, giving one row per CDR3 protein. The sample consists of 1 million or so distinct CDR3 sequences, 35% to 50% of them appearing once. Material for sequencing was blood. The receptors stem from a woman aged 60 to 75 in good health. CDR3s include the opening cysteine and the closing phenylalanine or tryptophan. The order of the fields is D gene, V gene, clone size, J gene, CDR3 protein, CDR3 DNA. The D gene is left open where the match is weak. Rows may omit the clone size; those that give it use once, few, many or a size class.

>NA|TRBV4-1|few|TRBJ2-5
CASSQAGLETQYF
TGCGCCAGCAGCCAAGCAGGGTTGGAGACCCAGTACTTC
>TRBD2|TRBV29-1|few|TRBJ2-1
CSVGQREGRNEQFF
TGCAGCGTTGGTCAGCGGGAGGGCCGAAATGAGCAGTTCTTC
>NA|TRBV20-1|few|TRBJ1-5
CSATSDWENQPQHF
TGCAGTGCCACCTCGGATTGGGAGAATCAGCCCCAGCATTTT
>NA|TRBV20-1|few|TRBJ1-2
CSAEDIPYGYTF
TGCAGTGCTGAAGACATCCCCTATGGCTACACCTTC
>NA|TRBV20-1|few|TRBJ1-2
CSARLQGLYGYTF
TGCAGTGCTAGATTACAAGGCCTCTATGGCTACACCTTC
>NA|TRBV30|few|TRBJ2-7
CASDTGNGLEQYF
TGTGCCTCGGATACAGGGAATGGGCTCGAGCAGTACTTC
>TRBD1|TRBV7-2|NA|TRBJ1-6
CASSLFLGTGVDSPLHF
TGTGCCAGCAGCTTATTCTTAGGGACAGGGGTTGATTCACCCCTCCACTTT
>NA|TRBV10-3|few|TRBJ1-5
CAISDGRSNQPQHF
TGTGCCATCAGTGACGGGCGCTCCAATCAGCCCCAGCATTTT
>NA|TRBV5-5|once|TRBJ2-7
CASSPSRNAYEQYF
TGTGCCAGCAGCCCATCCCGAAACGCCTACGAGCAGTACTTC
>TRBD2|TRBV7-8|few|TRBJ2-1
CASSRLAGAGNEQFF
TGTGCCAGCAGCCGCCTCGCGGGAGCCGGCAATGAGCAGTTCTTC
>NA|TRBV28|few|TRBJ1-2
CASDRGANYGYTF
TGTGCCAGCGATAGGGGAGCTAACTATGGCTACACCTTC
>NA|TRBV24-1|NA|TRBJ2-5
CATSEPDSYQETQYF
TGTGCCACCAGTGAGCCCGACAGTTATCAAGAGACCCAGTACTTC
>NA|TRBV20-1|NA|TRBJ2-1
CSANGESYNEQFF
TGCAGTGCTAATGGTGAATCCTACAATGAGCAGTTCTTC
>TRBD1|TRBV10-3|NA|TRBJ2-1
CAIRSGGSEQFF
TGTGCCATCAGGTCAGGGGGCAGTGAGCAGTTCTTC
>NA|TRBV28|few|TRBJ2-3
CASSFGQITDTQYF
TGTGCCAGCAGTTTCGGGCAGATCACAGATACGCAGTATTTT
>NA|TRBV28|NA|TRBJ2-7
CASNYGLRYEQYF
TGTGCCAGCAACTATGGCCTTAGGTACGAGCAGTACTTC
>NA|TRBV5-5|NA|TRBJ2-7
CASSLVGVGGYSYNEQYF
TGTGCCAGCAGCTTGGTAGGGGTCGGCGGGTACTCCTACAATGAGCAGTACTTC
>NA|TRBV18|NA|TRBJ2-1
CASSLAEVADNEQFF
TGTGCCAGCTCACTAGCGGAGGTAGCGGATAATGAGCAGTTCTTC
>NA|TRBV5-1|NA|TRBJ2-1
CASSLGGAGSYNEQFF
TGCGCCAGCAGCTTGGGGGGTGCAGGCTCCTACAATGAGCAGTTCTTC
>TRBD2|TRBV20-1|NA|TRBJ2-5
CSAIRLAGGETQYF
TGCAGTGCTATCAGGCTAGCGGGAGGGGAGACCCAGTACTTC
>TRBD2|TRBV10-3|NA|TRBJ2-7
CAIKERESYNEQYF
TGTGCCATCAAAGAGCGGGAATCCTACAATGAGCAGTACTTC
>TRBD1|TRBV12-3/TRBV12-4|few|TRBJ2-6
CASSLNRGQVQRTGANVLTF
TGTGCCAGCAGTTTAAACAGGGGGCAAGTACAACGAACTGGGGCCAACGTCCTGACTTTC
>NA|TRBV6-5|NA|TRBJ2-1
CASSGGPYNEQFF
TGTGCCAGCAGTGGCGGACCTTACAATGAGCAGTTCTTC
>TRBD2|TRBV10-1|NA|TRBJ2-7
CASSADLGLAGGTEQYF
TGCGCCAGCAGTGCTGATCTGGGACTAGCGGGAGGGACCGAGCAGTACTTC
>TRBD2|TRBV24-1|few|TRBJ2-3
CATSAVTTSGRQDTQYF
TGTGCCACCAGTGCCGTAACGACTAGCGGGAGGCAGGATACGCAGTATTTT
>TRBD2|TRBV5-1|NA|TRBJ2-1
CASSSAGTSGANEQFF
TGCGCCAGCAGCTCCGCCGGGACTAGCGGGGCTAATGAGCAGTTCTTC
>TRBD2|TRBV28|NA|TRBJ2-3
CASSFTGLAGFTDTQYF
TGTGCCAGCAGTTTCACTGGACTAGCGGGTTTCACAGATACGCAGTATTTT
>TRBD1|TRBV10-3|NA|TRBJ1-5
CAISPDRGQNQPQHF
TGTGCCATCAGCCCCGACAGGGGTCAGAATCAGCCCCAGCATTTT
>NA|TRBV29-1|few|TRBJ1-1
CSGEGGEVGEAFF
TGCAGCGGGGAAGGTGGGGAAGTAGGTGAAGCTTTCTTT
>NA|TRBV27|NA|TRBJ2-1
CASKITAGGQDNEQFF
TGTGCCAGCAAAATAACGGCGGGGGGACAGGACAATGAGCAGTTCTTC
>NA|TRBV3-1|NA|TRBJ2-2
CASSQTHGGGTGELFF
TGTGCCAGCAGCCAGACCCACGGGGGAGGCACCGGGGAGCTGTTTTTT
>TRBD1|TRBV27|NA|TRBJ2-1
CASSLIGTGVPYNEQFF
TGTGCCAGCAGTCTAATTGGGACAGGGGTTCCCTACAATGAGCAGTTCTTC
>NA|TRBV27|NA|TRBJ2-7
CASRGQTGGYEQYF
TGTGCCAGCAGAGGACAGACTGGGGGCTACGAGCAGTACTTC
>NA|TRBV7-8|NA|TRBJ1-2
CTSSLAGANYGYTF
TGTACCAGCAGCTTGGCCGGGGCGAACTATGGCTACACCTTC
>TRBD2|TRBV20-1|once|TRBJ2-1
CSASQPTSANYEQCF
TGCAGTGCTAGCCAACCGACTAGCGCCAATTACGAGCAGTGCTTC
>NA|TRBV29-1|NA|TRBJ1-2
CSVGYGNGYTF
TGCAGCGTTGGGTACGGGAATGGCTACACCTTC
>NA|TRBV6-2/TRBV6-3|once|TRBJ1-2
CVSSLGQSGYTF
TGTGTCAGCAGCCTGGGACAATCTGGCTACACCTTC
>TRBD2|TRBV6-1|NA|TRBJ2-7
CASSEALAGAANEQYF
TGTGCCAGCAGTGAAGCCTTAGCGGGAGCGGCCAACGAGCAGTACTTC
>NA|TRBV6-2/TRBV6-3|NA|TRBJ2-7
CTTSGRSYEQYF
TGTACTACTAGTGGGAGGTCCTACGAGCAGTACTTC
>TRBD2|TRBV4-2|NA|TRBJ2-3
CASSPGTSGPVTDTQYF
TGTGCCAGCAGCCCCGGGACTAGCGGGCCTGTCACAGATACGCAGTATTTT
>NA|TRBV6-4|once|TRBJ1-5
CASSDKRGIRNQPQHF
TGTGCCAGCAGTGATAAGAGAGGAATTAGGAATCAGCCCCAGCATTTT
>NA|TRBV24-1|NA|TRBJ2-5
CATSDGTSGPKETQYF
TGTGCCACCAGTGACGGCACTTCGGGGCCTAAAGAGACCCAGTACTTC
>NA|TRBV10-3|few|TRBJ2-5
CAISAGAGQETQYF
TGTGCCATCAGCGCGGGGGCAGGGCAAGAGACCCAGTACTTC
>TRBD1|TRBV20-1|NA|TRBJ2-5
CSGLGQYLETQYF
TGCAGTGGATTGGGACAGTACCTAGAGACCCAGTACTTC